The 10 T cell receptor beta chains listed next were all sequenced from one sample in a study of cytomegalovirus exposure and HLA in healthy donors. Sequenced by immunoSEQ multiplex PCR; TCRdb stores in-frame clones only, minus some. The data contain about 360,000 clones, 86% of them singletons. Sequenced sample: PBMCs. The source of these receptors is a woman younger than 30 in good health and CMV-seronegative.

The rearrangement links TRBV12-2 to TRBJ1-2. TRBV12-2 is a known pseudogene. This CDR3 contains 16 residues. In nucleotides, the CDR3 is TGTGCAAGTCGCGCCTCCGCGTCGGGGGTTAACTATGGCTACACCTTC. It specifies CASRASASGVNYGYTF.

The chain links TRBV19 to TRBJ2-2, with D possibly TRBD2 on 5 matching bases. The V gene lost 6 bases and the J gene lost 3 bases, with 8 bases spanning the gap. Germline CDR1 and CDR2: LNHDA and SQIVND (reference sequence). The CDR3 totals 13 residues. CDR3 sequence: CASSRGYTGELFF. The CDR3 bases are TGTGCCAGTAGCCGGGGATACACCGGGGAGCTGTTTTTT.

J is TRBJ2-1 and V is TRBV7-2; TRBD1 aligns across 7 bases. The V gene's germline CDR1 is SGHTA and CDR2 FQGNSA. V shed 7 bases and J 5 bases; nucleotides not matched to a gene: 2. The CDR3 sequence is 12 residues long. The CDR3 region has the DNA TGTGCCAGCAAGGGACAGAACAATGAGCAGTTCTTC. Its translation is CASKGQNNEQFF.

The chain recombines TRBV11-2 with TRBJ2-3; TRBD2 matches 10 bases. Germline V gene sequence: CDR1 SGHAT, CDR2 FQNNGV. This CDR3 has 18 residues. V dropped 0 bases and J dropped 2; count of bases not matched to a gene: 8. DNA of the CDR3: TGTGCCAGCAGCTTAGATCCGGAGCGGGGGGGCGACACAGATACGCAGTATTTT. Translated, it gives CASSLDPERGGDTDTQYF.

The J gene is TRBJ2-3, the V gene TRBV29-1; 8 bases map to TRBD1. CDR3 length equals 13 residues. With V trimmed by 7 bases and J by 0 bases, 3 bases remained unmatched. Germline CDR1 and CDR2: SQVTM and ANQGSEA. The CDR3 DNA is TGCAGCGCAAGGACAGGGAGCACAGATACGCAGTATTTT. It specifies CSARTGSTDTQYF.

This chain connects TRBV5-4 to TRBJ2-3; 8 bases map to TRBD1. The germline V gene encodes CDR1 SGHNT and CDR2 YYREEE (reference sequence). There are 16 residues in the CDR3. Trimming removed 4 bases from V and 5 bases from J; junction bases left unmatched: 12. Here the CDR3 reads CASSLLGQGSIDTQYF. DNA for the CDR3: TGTGCCAGCAGCCTGCTAGGACAGGGTTCTATAGATACGCAGTATTTT.

DNA for the CDR3: TGTGCCAGCAGCGAACGGACAGTCTCTGGAAACACCATATATTTT. Its protein product is CASSERTVSGNTIYF. The chain links TRBV13 to TRBJ1-3, with D possibly TRBD1 on 6 matching bases. The germline CDR1 and CDR2 sequences are PRHDT and FYEKMQ (reference sequence). V was cut by 5 bases and J by 0 bases, with 11 bases left in between. This CDR3 is built from 15 residues.

This clone occurred a few times. The V call is TRBV5-4, the J call TRBJ2-7, with D perhaps matching TRBD1 (5 bases). V lost 4 bases and J 6 bases, leaving 11 bases between the germline ends. CDR1 SGHNT and CDR2 YYREEE come from the germline V gene (reference sequence). CDR3 size: 12 residues. The CDR3 DNA reads TGTGCCAGCAGCCCAGGACACCCCGAGCAGTACTTC. Protein product: CASSPGHPEQYF.

The chain carries TRBV5-1 and TRBJ2-5; 8 bases line up with TRBD2. The CDR3 consists of 16 residues. CDR1 SGHRS and CDR2 YFSETQ come from the germline V gene. Trimming removed 4 bases from V and 2 bases from J; junction bases left unmatched: 10. CDR3 coding DNA: TGCGCCAGCAGCCCTACTAGCGGATACGTGCAAGAGACCCAGTACTTC. Amino acid sequence: CASSPTSGYVQETQYF.

The chain links TRBV27 to TRBJ1-1; 9 nucleotides line up with TRBD1. Germline CDR1 and CDR2: MNHEY and SMNVEV (reference sequence). Unmatched junction bases numbered 6, after V lost 3 bases and J lost 4 bases. CDR3 length equals 15 residues. In nucleotides, the CDR3 is TGTGCCAGCAGTTTTCCGGGACAGGGACCCACTGAAGCTTTCTTT. Amino acids: CASSFPGQGPTEAFF.